Ten or more counts support the clone carrying this TCR beta chain. What it recognizes is unknown. This entry comes from a study of identical twins. Study outcomes and limitations: Twins' surplus sharing was weaker for beta out-of-frame sequences. A lower insertion count was a feature of abundant cord blood beta clonotypes, with no such feature in memory repertoires.

The CDR3 length is 13 residues. Trimming left V 5 bases short and J 4 bases short, with 11 bases between. Addition of a universal primer site occurred through template switching, and cDNA carried unique molecular identifiers. TCRdb analysed the 5' RACE reads with MiXCR anew, one entry per CDR3 protein. The table lists 400,000 to 600,000 distinct CDR3 sequences, more than 20% of them singletons. Separately, the same data were catalogued under a study of yellow fever vaccine responses in identical twins.

The chain joins TRBV12-3 or TRBV12-4 to TRBJ2-5; D is undetermined. Sample: CD4+ T cells sorted from blood. The TCR originated in a woman younger than 30 in good health. The CDR3 DNA reads as TGTGCCAGCAGTGCCCAGACAAGAGAGACCCAGTACTTC. This gives the protein CASSAQTRETQYF.